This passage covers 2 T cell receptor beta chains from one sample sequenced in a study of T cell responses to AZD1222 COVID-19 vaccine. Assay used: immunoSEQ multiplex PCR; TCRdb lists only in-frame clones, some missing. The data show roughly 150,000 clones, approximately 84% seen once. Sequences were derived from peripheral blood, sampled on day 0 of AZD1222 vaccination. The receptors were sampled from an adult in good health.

The CDR3 region is CASSSGTYYEQYF. The CDR3 coding sequence is TGTGCCAGCAGTTCCGGGACTTACTACGAGCAGTACTTC. The chain recombines TRBV12-3 or TRBV12-4 with TRBJ2-7; a possible D gene is TRBD2 (6 bases). Trimming removed 4 bases at V and 3 bases at J, with 10 bases between. The CDR3 runs to 13 residues.

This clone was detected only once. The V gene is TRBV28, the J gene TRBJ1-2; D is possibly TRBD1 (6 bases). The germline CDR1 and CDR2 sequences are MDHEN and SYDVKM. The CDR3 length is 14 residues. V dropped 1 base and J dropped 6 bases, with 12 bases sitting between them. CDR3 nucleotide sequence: TGTGCCAGCAGTTTATTGGCGGGGGCGGATGGCTACACCTTC. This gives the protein CASSLLAGADGYTF.